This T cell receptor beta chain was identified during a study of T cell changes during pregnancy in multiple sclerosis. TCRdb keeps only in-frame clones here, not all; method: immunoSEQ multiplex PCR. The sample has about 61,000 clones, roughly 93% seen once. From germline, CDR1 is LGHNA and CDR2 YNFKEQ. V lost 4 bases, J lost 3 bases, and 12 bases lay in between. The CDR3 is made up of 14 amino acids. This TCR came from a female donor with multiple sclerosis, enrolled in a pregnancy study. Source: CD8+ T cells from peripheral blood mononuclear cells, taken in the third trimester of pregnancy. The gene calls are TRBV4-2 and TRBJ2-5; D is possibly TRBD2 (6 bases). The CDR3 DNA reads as TGTGCCAGCAGCCTTCCCGGCGGGGAAGAGACCCAGTACTTC. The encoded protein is CASSLPGGEETQYF.